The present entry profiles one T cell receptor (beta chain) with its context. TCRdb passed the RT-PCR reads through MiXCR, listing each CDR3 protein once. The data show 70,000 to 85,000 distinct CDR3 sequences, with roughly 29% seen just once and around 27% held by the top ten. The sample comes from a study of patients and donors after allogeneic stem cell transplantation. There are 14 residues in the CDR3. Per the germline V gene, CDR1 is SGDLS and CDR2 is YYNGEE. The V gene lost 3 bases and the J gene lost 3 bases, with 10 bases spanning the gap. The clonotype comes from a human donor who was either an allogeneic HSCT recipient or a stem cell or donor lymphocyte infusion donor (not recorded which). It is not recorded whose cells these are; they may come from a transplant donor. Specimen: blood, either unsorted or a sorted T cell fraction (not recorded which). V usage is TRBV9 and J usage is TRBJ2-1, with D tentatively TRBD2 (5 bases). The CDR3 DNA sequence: TGTGCCAGCAGCGGCGGGCTCCACTACAATGAGCAGTTCTTC. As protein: CASSGGLHYNEQFF.